This passage covers 3 T cell receptor beta chains from one sample sequenced in a study of cytomegalovirus exposure and HLA in healthy donors. The PCR used 60 Vbeta and 13 Jbeta primers. Sequencing was performed with immunoSEQ multiplex PCR; in TCRdb, only in-frame clones are kept and a portion is missing. This sample has around 150,000 clones, with approximately 80% found just once. The specimen was PBMCs. The receptors here all came from a man aged 30-40 years in good health and CMV-seropositive.

The rearrangement joins TRBV5-1 to TRBJ2-2; 7 bases fit TRBD1. The V and J ends lost 4 bases and 6 bases, in that order; junction bases with no gene match: 9. Germline values: CDR1 SGHRS, CDR2 YFSETQ. This CDR3 contains 15 residues. The CDR3 coding sequence is TGCGCCAGCAGCCCCCCAGGGGGAGAGGCCGGGGAGCTGTTTTTT. Translated, it gives CASSPPGGEAGELFF.

In nucleotides, the CDR3 is TGTGCCAGCGAGGGTGGCGAGCAGTACTTC. Residues: CASEGGEQYF. The J gene is TRBJ2-7, the V gene TRBV2; a possible D gene is TRBD2 (5 bases). Deletions cut 8 bases from V and 6 bases from J, with 8 bases between. CDR3 length: 10 amino acids. Per germline, CDR1 SNHLY and CDR2 FYNNEI. The variable domain in full, with the rest retrieved from reference TRBV2 and TRBJ2-7, is EPEVTQTPSHQVTQMGQEVILRCVPISNHLYFYWYRQILGQKVEFLVSFYNNEISEKSEIFDDQFSVERPDGSNFTLKIRSTKLEDSAMYFCASEGGEQYFGPGTRLTVT.

The rearrangement links TRBV18 to TRBJ1-5; 8 bases are shared with TRBD1. CDR1 KGHSH and CDR2 LQKENI come from the germline V gene. V gave up 0 bases and J gave up 7 bases; unmatched junction bases: 2. This CDR3 has 14 amino acids. The CDR3 DNA follows: TGTGCCAGCTCACCACCGGGACAGGCACAGCCCCAGCATTTT. Translated, it gives CASSPPGQAQPQHF. Full variable domain (missing parts from reference TRBV18 and TRBJ1-5): NAGVMQNPRHLVRRRGQEARLRCSPMKGHSHVYWYRQLPEEGLKFMVYLQKENIIDESGMPKERFSAEFPKEGPSILRIQQVVRGDSAAYFCASSPPGQAQPQHFGDGTRLSIL.